The rows below give T cell receptor beta chains drawn from one sample of a study of shared clonotypes between healthy human individuals. TCRdb's copy holds only in-frame clones and misses some; the assay was immunoSEQ multiplex PCR. The sample lists approximately 1.1 million clones; more than 75% were seen once. The sequenced sample was memory CD4+ T cells from PBMCs. The receptors originated from a man aged 18 to 30 in good health. Some clones in this sample may be carry-over from other donors' samples. The CDR3 runs from the conserved cysteine through the conserved F or W. A D gene is named only where the DNA matches it firmly. For some rows the clone size is stated as once, few or many, or as a class when expanded; others skip it.

clone_size	j_call	v_call	d_call	cdr3_aa	cdr3_nt
.	TRBJ2-3	TRBV29-1	.	CSARGRGIGTDTQYF	TGCAGCGCCCGGGGGCGCGGGATAGGCACAGATACGCAGTATTTT
once	TRBJ1-4	TRBV7-9	.	CASSSYLGTGEKLFF	TGTGCCAGCAGCTCGTACCTCGGGACGGGTGAAAAACTGTTTTTT
once	TRBJ1-2	TRBV5-5	.	CASSFRGSYGYTF	TGTGCCAGCAGCTTTCGGGGAAGCTATGGCTACACCTTC
.	TRBJ2-7	TRBV30	TRBD2	CAWSMGLAADEQYF	TGTGCCTGGAGCATGGGACTAGCGGCGGACGAGCAGTACTTC
.	TRBJ2-5	TRBV18	TRBD1	CASSLGQVQETQYF	TGTGCCAGCTCACTAGGACAGGTCCAAGAGACCCAGTACTTC
few	TRBJ1-1	TRBV20-1	.	CSARAYTEAFF	TGCAGTGCTAGAGCATACACTGAAGCTTTCTTT
few	TRBJ2-7	TRBV6-8	TRBD2	CASSYSRLAGGPSGEQYF	TGTGCCAGCAGTTACTCGCGACTAGCGGGAGGGCCGAGCGGGGAGCAGTACTTC
.	TRBJ1-5	TRBV6-6	.	CASSYSPSNQPQHF	TGTGCCAGCAGTTACTCCCCTAGCAATCAGCCCCAGCATTTT
.	TRBJ2-7	TRBV7-2	.	CASSLICEQYF	TGTGCCAGCAGCTTAATTTGCGAGCAGTACTTC
.	TRBJ1-4	TRBV7-2	.	CASSLAGFKNEKLFF	TGTGCCAGCAGCTTAGCAGGGTTTAAGAATGAAAAACTGTTTTTT
.	TRBJ2-7	TRBV7-3	TRBD1	CASSLDSTGPYEQYF	TGTGCCAGCAGCTTAGATTCGACAGGGCCCTACGAGCAGTACTTC
.	TRBJ2-5	TRBV6-5	.	CASSYGGTQYF	TGTGCCAGCAGTTATGGGGGGACCCAGTACTTC
.	TRBJ2-1	TRBV7-3	TRBD1	CASSSNRGSNEQFF	TGTGCCAGCAGCTCTAACAGGGGGAGCAATGAGCAGTTCTTC
once	TRBJ2-5	TRBV9	.	CASTGEPQETQYF	TGTGCCAGCACCGGGGAACCCCAAGAGACCCAGTACTTC
.	TRBJ1-1	TRBV30	TRBD1	CAWTRDRGLVEAFF	TGTGCCTGGACTCGGGACAGGGGGCTTGTTGAAGCTTTCTTT
.	TRBJ2-7	TRBV6-1	.	CAAEGTLYEQYF	TGTGCCGCCGAGGGGACTCTCTACGAGCAGTACTTC
.	TRBJ1-4	TRBV15	TRBD1	CASARQGANEKLFF	TGTGCCAGCGCCAGACAGGGGGCGAACGAAAAACTGTTTTTT
.	TRBJ1-2	TRBV9	.	CASSGPITHYGYTF	TGTGCCAGCAGCGGCCCGATCACGCACTATGGCTACACCTTC
.	TRBJ2-1	TRBV9	.	CASSSQLLGSGYNEQFF	TGTGCCAGCAGCTCCCAACTTTTGGGGAGTGGCTACAATGAGCAGTTCTTC
once	TRBJ2-3	TRBV2	.	CASSGYRGNTQYF	TGTGCCAGCAGTGGATATAGGGGGAATACGCAGTATTTT
.	TRBJ2-3	TRBV2	TRBD1	CASSEEGTGTGWDTQYF	TGTGCCAGCAGTGAAGAGGGGACCGGGACAGGGTGGGATACGCAGTATTTT
.	TRBJ2-6	TRBV18	.	CASSPLQELGSGANVLTF	TGTGCCAGCTCACCACTACAGGAGTTGGGTTCTGGGGCCAACGTCCTGACTTTC
.	TRBJ2-3	TRBV9	.	CASSVGYGGNTDTQYF	TGTGCCAGCAGCGTAGGCTATGGGGGTAACACAGATACGCAGTATTTT
many	TRBJ2-7	TRBV7-9	TRBD1	CASSLARTGTGKPYEQYF	TGTGCCAGCAGCTTAGCGCGTACGGGGACAGGTAAACCCTACGAGCAGTACTTC
.	TRBJ1-5	TRBV28	.	CASSFLLGGNQPQHF	TGTGCCAGCAGTTTTCTTCTCGGCGGCAATCAGCCCCAGCATTTT
.	TRBJ2-7	TRBV11-2	TRBD1	CASSNGQGTLYEQYF	TGTGCCAGCAGCAACGGACAGGGGACCCTCTACGAGCAGTACTTC
.	TRBJ1-1	TRBV2	.	CASSPLQPNTEAFF	TGTGCCAGCAGCCCACTACAACCGAACACTGAAGCTTTCTTT
.	TRBJ2-5	TRBV27	TRBD1	CASSLMGQPKETQYF	TGTGCCAGCAGTTTAATGGGACAGCCTAAAGAGACCCAGTACTTC
.	TRBJ2-4	TRBV29-1	.	CSVVVSGQNIQYF	TGCAGCGTTGTAGTGTCAGGGCAAAACATTCAGTACTTC
.	TRBJ2-3	TRBV28	.	CASSDFFSMDPTDTQYF	TGTGCCAGCAGCGATTTTTTTTCTATGGACCCGACAGATACGCAGTATTTT
.	TRBJ1-5	TRBV5-1	.	CASSLEGGSNQPQHF	TGCGCCAGCAGCTTGGAGGGGGGGAGCAATCAGCCCCAGCATTTT
.	TRBJ2-7	TRBV5-4	.	CASSADMKPYEQYF	TGTGCCAGCAGCGCCGACATGAAACCGTACGAGCAGTACTTC
.	TRBJ2-1	TRBV5-1	.	CASSLVRVEDEQFF	TGCGCCAGCAGCTTGGTGCGCGTGGAGGACGAGCAGTTCTTC
.	TRBJ1-2	TRBV7-2	.	CASRQQGVNYGYTF	TGTGCCAGCAGACAACAGGGTGTAAACTATGGCTACACCTTC
few	TRBJ2-5	TRBV5-8	TRBD2	CASRHSGSGGLGTQYF	TGTGCCAGCAGGCATAGCGGCTCGGGAGGGCTCGGGACCCAGTACTTC
.	TRBJ1-2	TRBV6-1	TRBD1	CASSTIQGAGGYTF	TGTGCCAGCAGCACAATACAGGGGGCAGGTGGCTACACCTTC